These T cell receptor beta chains were read from a single sample in a study of monozygotic twins with inflammatory bowel disease. Each CDR3 protein gets one entry in TCRdb, which reprocessed the 5' RACE reads and gives no DNA. The sample holds some 450,000 distinct CDR3 sequences. The sample comprised blood. The origin of the receptors is a human donor with ulcerative colitis or Crohn's disease, or a healthy co-twin of an affected twin (not recorded which). The CDR3 runs from the conserved cysteine through the conserved F or W. Fields, in order: V gene, J gene, CDR3 protein.

TRBV7-2	TRBJ2-1	CASSLVGQGAGDEQFF
TRBV12-3/TRBV12-4	TRBJ1-1	CASSHFRVPEAFF
TRBV7-2	TRBJ2-3	CASSLAGGLLSTDTQYF
TRBV10-2	TRBJ1-1	CASSDSGMNTEAFF
TRBV28	TRBJ1-3	CASSWVGGGGENTIYF
TRBV19	TRBJ2-4	CASMRVGGNIQYF
TRBV27	TRBJ2-1	CASSLGLAGGSFSSYNEQFF
TRBV11-2	TRBJ1-1	CASSSPVVDTEAFF
TRBV12-3/TRBV12-4	TRBJ1-4	CASSLSGFREKLFF
TRBV7-2	TRBJ1-2	CASVVNYGYTF
TRBV7-9	TRBJ2-3	CASSLGGGEDTQYF
TRBV11-2	TRBJ1-1	CASSLRPGATEAFF
TRBV29-1	TRBJ2-1	CSVAFQTLGEQFF
TRBV18	TRBJ2-2	CASSPLPVSPTGELFF
TRBV30	TRBJ2-3	CAWSLRAGGPDTQYF
TRBV29-1	TRBJ2-6	CSVEGTGGPGANVLTF
TRBV7-2	TRBJ2-1	CASSTTGRYNEQFF
TRBV7-9	TRBJ2-5	CASSSNSDFQETQYF
TRBV18	TRBJ1-1	CASSPRAGTEAFF
TRBV20-1	TRBJ1-5	CSASPDRGQQPQHF
TRBV29-1	TRBJ2-3	CSVDAGATDTQYF
TRBV19	TRBJ1-2	CASSIRGYGYTF
TRBV7-2	TRBJ1-2	CASSSRTGGADGYTF
TRBV24-1	TRBJ2-4	CATSEGRLASDIQYF
TRBV20-1	TRBJ1-1	CSARGTGVEAFF
TRBV18	TRBJ2-7	CASSRERDTVIQRYEQYF
TRBV7-2	TRBJ2-3	CASSTWTSGGTDTQYF
TRBV5-1	TRBJ2-1	CASQENLGGEQFF
TRBV6-5	TRBJ2-5	CASSFRQGVRETQYF
TRBV27	TRBJ1-2	CASSPGTHGSYGYTF
TRBV6-1	TRBJ1-5	CASSEYQPQHF
TRBV7-6	TRBJ2-3	CASSLGGQRTTADTQYF
TRBV6-1	TRBJ1-5	CASSLGTGDWQPQHF
TRBV5-6	TRBJ2-4	CASSFDPAKNIQYF
TRBV12-5	TRBJ1-4	CASGPGQGGEKLFF
TRBV5-1	TRBJ2-1	CASSLGTSGTYNEQFF
TRBV9	TRBJ2-7	CASSPDVGGRDEQYF
TRBV12-3/TRBV12-4	TRBJ2-2	CASTWTSGSSGELFF
TRBV18	TRBJ1-5	CASSPGQGPHNQPQHF
TRBV5-1	TRBJ1-2	CASSLVADVNYGYTF
TRBV30	TRBJ2-3	CAWSDADTQYF
TRBV5-1	TRBJ2-1	CASSPGQGVVNEQFF
TRBV28	TRBJ1-3	CASSLPPGAGNTIYF
TRBV20-1	TRBJ2-2	CSASLQPGELFF
TRBV7-3	TRBJ2-1	CASSRGLASNEQFF
TRBV6-2/TRBV6-3	TRBJ2-7	CASSYDRGSYEQYF
TRBV29-1	TRBJ2-3	CSVKRDASTDTQYF
TRBV5-1	TRBJ1-1	CASSLLENTEAFF
TRBV7-2	TRBJ1-5	CASSLSPGVQPQHF
TRBV5-4	TRBJ2-3	CASSLGSSGNTDTQYF
TRBV6-6	TRBJ1-1	CASSSPERNTEAFF